The next 27 T cell receptor beta chains were all read from a single sample in a study of blood T cell repertoires in COVID-19. Only in-frame clones appear in the TCRdb table, and some are missing; sequencing was by immunoSEQ multiplex PCR. Found here are hundreds of thousands of clones, around 83% of them singletons; the top ten hold around 12%. Material for sequencing was peripheral blood. The receptors originated from a woman between 55 and 75 years old with active or convalescent COVID-19.

About this clone: The same CDR3 can be traced to other DNA sequences in this sample. The J gene is TRBJ1-2, the V gene TRBV3-1 (or the pseudogene TRBV3-2), with 7 bases lining up with TRBD1. Germline CDR1 LGHDT, CDR2 YNNKEL (reference sequence). The CDR3 sequence is 14 residues long. Germline trimming cut 3 bases from V and 4 bases from J; bases unmatched to any gene: 5. For the CDR3, the DNA is TGTGCCAGCAGCCAGGAAGGGGGCCTCTATGGCTACACCTTC. Translation: CASSQEGGLYGYTF.

The chain joins TRBV9 to TRBJ1-2, with a tentative D call TRBD1 (6 bases). The V end lost 4 bases, the J end lost 6 bases, and 22 bases lay between the germline ends. The V gene's germline CDR1 is SGDLS and CDR2 YYNGEE. The CDR3 totals 16 residues. CDR3 nucleotide sequence: TGTGCCAGCAGCAACTCCGAGGGGGGGGCGCGAGATGGCTACACCTTC. As protein: CASSNSEGGARDGYTF.

The V call is TRBV7-3, the J call TRBJ2-5, with TRBD2 matching over 8 bases. Unmatched junction bases numbered 3, after V lost 3 bases and J lost 0 bases. The CDR3 sequence is 15 residues long. Germline V gene sequence: CDR1 SGHTA, CDR2 FQGTGA. The CDR3 loop is CASSLGGGYQETQYF. The CDR3 nucleotides are TGTGCCAGCAGCTTGGGCGGGGGGTACCAAGAGACCCAGTACTTC.

The chain's CDR3 is CASRPGQGTYTGELFF. CDR3 DNA: TGTGCCAGCCGACCGGGACAGGGGACCTACACCGGGGAGCTGTTTTTT. This rearrangement joins TRBV7-9 to TRBJ2-2; 10 nucleotides match TRBD1. This CDR3 comprises 16 residues. V lost 8 bases, J lost 3 bases, and 9 bases stayed unmatched. Germline V CDR1 and CDR2: SEHNR, FQNEAQ (reference sequence).

The chain carries TRBV6-2 or TRBV6-3 and TRBJ2-1; 9 bases are shared with TRBD2. Germline CDR1 reads MNHEY; CDR2 reads SVGEGT. The CDR3 length is 15 residues. Trimming removed 6 bases from V and 7 bases from J; junction bases left unmatched: 10. The CDR3 DNA reads TGTGCCAGCAGCCGCCCGGCGGGGGGGCGGAATGAGCAGTTCTTC. This sequence encodes CASSRPAGGRNEQFF.

The chain uses TRBV29-1 and TRBJ2-1, with D possibly matching TRBD2 (6 bases). This CDR3 has 14 residues. The germline gives CDR1 SQVTM, CDR2 ANQGSEA. V was clipped by 7 bases and J by 4 bases, with 17 bases between them. CDR3 loop: CSGVLAYSYNEQFF. CDR3 in DNA: TGCAGCGGTGTACTAGCTTACAGTTACAATGAGCAGTTCTTC.

A few counts support this clone. V is TRBV6-5 and J is TRBJ1-5, with D possibly matching TRBD1 (6 bases). V shed 8 bases and J shed 5 bases, with 19 bases lying between them. In germline, CDR1 is MNHEY, CDR2 SVGAGI. The CDR3 loop spans 15 amino acids. Written as DNA, the CDR3 is TGTGCCAGCTACGAGACAGGCGTATGGGATCAGCCCCAGCATTTT. The encoded protein is CASYETGVWDQPQHF.

As to this clone: At one end the junction does not follow the germline gene, possibly because of a read error. The rearrangement uses TRBV7-9 and TRBJ2-7; tentatively, D is TRBD2 (5 bases). Germline V gene data show CDR1 as SEHNR and CDR2 as FQNEAQ (reference sequence). This CDR3 spans 11 amino acids. The DNA of the CDR3 is TGTGCCAGCAGCTTAGCCGGGGTGCTGGGTTTC. It is translated as CASSLAGVLGF.

The rearrangement joins TRBV5-8 to TRBJ2-3, with 8 bases identical to TRBD2. Germline CDR1 is SGHTS and CDR2 is YDEGEE. V dropped 7 bases and J dropped 0; count of bases not matched to a gene: 7. The CDR3 covers 15 residues. This CDR3 is CASRVRGASTDTQYF. In DNA form, the CDR3 reads TGTGCCAGCCGCGTGCGGGGGGCTAGCACAGATACGCAGTATTTT.

V gene TRBV7-2 combines with J gene TRBJ2-7, with 8 bases aligning to TRBD2. The CDR3 extends over 14 amino acids. CDR1 and CDR2 from the germline V gene are SGHTA and FQGNSA. After removal of 0 bases from V and 4 bases from J, the junction contained 2 bases not matched to a gene. The CDR3 sequence: CASSLAASGYEQYF. CDR3 in DNA: TGTGCCAGCAGCTTAGCAGCTAGCGGGTACGAGCAGTACTTC.

The chain uses TRBV6-2 or TRBV6-3 and TRBJ2-2; a possible D gene is TRBD1 (6 bases). In germline, CDR1 is MNHEY, CDR2 SVGEGT. The CDR3 runs 16 residues. V gave up 4 bases and J gave up 0 bases, with 12 bases separating them. Here the CDR3 DNA reads TGTGCCAGCAGTTTAACCGGGACACCGAACACCGGGGAGCTGTTTTTT. Translating gives CASSLTGTPNTGELFF.

The chain is built from TRBV30 and TRBJ2-5; 7 positions agree with TRBD1. Trimming removed 2 bases from V and 0 bases from J; junction bases left unmatched: 6. Looked up from germline, CDR1 is GTSNPN and CDR2 is SVGIG (reference sequence). The CDR3 runs to 15 residues. The DNA for the CDR3 is TGTGCCTGGAGTAAAGGGACAGCGTACCAAGAGACCCAGTACTTC. It is translated as CAWSKGTAYQETQYF.

This chain uses TRBV18 with TRBJ1-1; D is uncertain. The ends were cut back, 0 bases at V and 11 bases at J, with 13 bases in the middle. This CDR3 is 13 amino acids long. Germline assignment: CDR1 KGHSH and CDR2 LQKENI. The CDR3 nucleotides are TGTGCCAGCTCACCACCAGGGAGGGTGGGGGCTTTCTTT. Residues: CASSPPGRVGAFF.

This sequence joins TRBV6-2 or TRBV6-3 and TRBJ2-6; a weak D match, TRBD1 (6 bases). Germline loops: CDR1 MNHEY, CDR2 SVGEGT. The CDR3 consists of 17 residues. The germline V and J ends were trimmed by 3 bases and 6 bases, with 18 bases remaining between them. The CDR3 DNA is TGTGCCAGCAGTTATCTTCGTGGGGGCGCTGAGGCCAACGTCCTGACTTTC. As protein: CASSYLRGGAEANVLTF.

The chain has TRBV29-1 and TRBJ2-3; D possibly corresponds to TRBD2 (5 bases). This CDR3 spans 15 amino acids. Per the germline V gene, CDR1 is SQVTM and CDR2 is ANQGSEA. Trimming pared 3 bases from V and 2 bases from J, leaving 15 bases between. CDR3 in DNA: TGCAGCGTTGATCCCCGGGGTGGCCTCACAGATACGCAGTATTTT. Protein product: CSVDPRGGLTDTQYF.

In DNA form, the CDR3 reads TGTGCCAGCAGCTTAGTTGCCCCGGGACAGAGCTATGGCTACACCTTC. Translation gives CASSLVAPGQSYGYTF. V usage is TRBV7-8 and J usage is TRBJ1-2, with 7 positions matching TRBD1. V lost 1 base to trimming and J lost 4 bases; unmatched junction nucleotides: 9. The CDR3 has 16 amino acids. Germline V lookup: CDR1 SGHVS, CDR2 FQNEAQ.

The chain uses TRBV12-3 or TRBV12-4 and TRBJ1-1; 9 nucleotides agree with TRBD1. The CDR3 covers 13 residues. J gave up 5 bases and V 7 bases, and 5 bases lay outside the gene matches. The DNA of the CDR3 is TGTGCCAGCACCCAGGGACAGGGAACTGAAGCTTTCTTT. Translation gives CASTQGQGTEAFF.

The V and J genes are TRBV30 and TRBJ1-2; D is ambiguous. The V end was cut by 4 bases, the J end by 8 bases, with 14 bases between. The CDR3 runs to 12 residues. CDR1 and CDR2 (germline): GTSNPN, SVGIG (reference sequence). This chain's CDR3 is CAWMFKVGGYTF. Written as DNA, the CDR3 is TGTGCCTGGATGTTTAAGGTGGGCGGCTACACCTTC.

V gene TRBV30 combines with J gene TRBJ2-7; possibly TRBD1 for D (6 bases). The germline gives CDR1 GTSNPN, CDR2 SVGIG (reference sequence). The CDR3 covers 17 residues. V lost 0 bases, J lost 0 bases, and 18 bases lay in between. The CDR3 DNA sequence: TGTGCCTGGAGTGTAACGTCCCCCCAACAGGGCTCCTACGAGCAGTACTTC. It encodes CAWSVTSPQQGSYEQYF.

The rearrangement joins TRBV6-5 to TRBJ1-1; possible D gene TRBD1, 5 bases. From germline, CDR1 is MNHEY and CDR2 SVGAGI. This CDR3 has 13 residues. V lost 6 bases and J 3 bases, leaving 11 bases between the germline ends. The CDR3: CASRWDSDTEAFF. DNA for the CDR3: TGTGCCAGCAGATGGGACTCGGACACTGAAGCTTTCTTT.

The chain couples TRBV19 to TRBJ1-1; 9 bases are a match to TRBD1. CDR3 length: 14 amino acids. The germline gives CDR1 LNHDA, CDR2 SQIVND (reference sequence). J gave up 0 bases and V 8 bases, and 4 bases lay outside the gene matches. This chain's CDR3 is CASFRDRVNTEAFF. Here the CDR3 DNA reads TGTGCCAGTTTCCGGGACAGGGTGAACACTGAAGCTTTCTTT.

The chain links TRBV6-5 to TRBJ1-2; a weak D match, TRBD1 (5 bases). Trimming pared 6 bases from V and 6 bases from J, leaving 11 bases between. The CDR3 is made up of 12 amino acids. Germline CDR1 MNHEY, CDR2 SVGAGI. The CDR3 DNA follows: TGTGCCAGCAGGGGCCCGGGGGATGGCTACACCTTC. Its translation: CASRGPGDGYTF.

V and J are TRBV19 and TRBJ2-7; TRBD1 matches at 9 bases. V lost 6 bases, J lost 5 bases, and 11 bases stayed unmatched. The germline gives CDR1 LNHDA, CDR2 SQIVND (reference sequence). The length of the CDR3 is 15 residues. The CDR3 here is CASSQQGAGENEQYF. The CDR3 nucleotides read TGTGCCAGTAGCCAACAGGGGGCCGGAGAGAACGAGCAGTACTTC.

The V and J genes are TRBV19 and TRBJ1-2; D ambiguous. This CDR3 region has 15 residues. Trimming took off 5 bases at V and 2 bases at J, with 15 bases between the two ends. Germline V gives CDR1 LNHDA, CDR2 SQIVND (reference sequence). CDR3 in DNA: TGTGCCAGTAGTGATCGGGAAGGTGGAAACTATGGCTACACCTTC. It is translated as CASSDREGGNYGYTF.

In DNA, the CDR3 is TGTGCCAGCAGCGACGGACAGGGACTGATCTACGAGCAGTACTTC. It translates to CASSDGQGLIYEQYF. The rearrangement links TRBV28 to TRBJ2-7, with TRBD1 identical over 8 bases. The CDR3 is 15 amino acids. The germline V gene has CDR1 MDHEN and CDR2 SYDVKM. J gave up 3 bases and V 6 bases, and 10 bases lay outside the gene matches. Full variable domain (rest looked up from reference TRBV28 and TRBJ2-7): DVKVTQSSRYLVKRTGEKVFLECVQDMDHENMFWYRQDPGLGLRLIYFSYDVKMKEKGDIPEGYSVSREKKERFSLILESASTNQTSMYLCASSDGQGLIYEQYFGPGTRLTVT.

CDR3 region: CASLADRDRGPGSYGYTF. The CDR3 DNA reads as TGTGCCAGCCTGGCGGACCGAGACAGGGGCCCAGGGTCCTATGGCTACACCTTC. J is TRBJ1-2 and V is TRBV2; TRBD1 aligns across 8 bases. J lost 4 bases, V lost 8 bases, and 21 bases had no gene match. The CDR3 totals 18 residues. In germline, CDR1 is SNHLY, CDR2 FYNNEI. The full variable domain, rest sourced from reference TRBV2 and TRBJ1-2, is EPEVTQTPSHQVTQMGQEVILRCVPISNHLYFYWYRQILGQKVEFLVSFYNNEISEKSEIFDDQFSVERPDGSNFTLKIRSTKLEDSAMYFCASLADRDRGPGSYGYTFGSGTRLTVV.

With respect to this clone: The junction shows a germline mismatch at one end, possibly a read error. The J gene is TRBJ2-1, the V gene TRBV7-7; 10 bases agree with TRBD1. The CDR3 is 13 amino acids. Germline CDR1 SSHAT, CDR2 FNYEAQ (reference sequence). CDR3 nucleotide sequence: TGTGCTAGCAGTTCGGACAGGGGGAATGAGCAGTTCTTC. Its translation is CASSSDRGNEQFF.